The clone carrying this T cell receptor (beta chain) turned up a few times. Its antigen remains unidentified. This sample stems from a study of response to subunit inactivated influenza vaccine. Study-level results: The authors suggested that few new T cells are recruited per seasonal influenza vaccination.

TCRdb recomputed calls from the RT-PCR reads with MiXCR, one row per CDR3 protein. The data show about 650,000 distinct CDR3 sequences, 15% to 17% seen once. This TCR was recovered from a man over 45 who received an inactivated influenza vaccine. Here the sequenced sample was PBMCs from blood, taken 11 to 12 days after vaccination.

The CDR3 DNA sequence: TGTGCCAGCAGTTCGGTAACGCCCTACAATGAGCAGTTCTTC. This gives the protein CASSSVTPYNEQFF. The V gene is TRBV6-2 or TRBV6-3, the J gene TRBJ2-1; D is ambiguous. The CDR3 spans 14 residues. The V end lost 4 bases, the J end lost 2 bases, and 9 bases lay between the germline ends. Germline-derived CDR1 and CDR2 are MNHEY and SVGEGT.